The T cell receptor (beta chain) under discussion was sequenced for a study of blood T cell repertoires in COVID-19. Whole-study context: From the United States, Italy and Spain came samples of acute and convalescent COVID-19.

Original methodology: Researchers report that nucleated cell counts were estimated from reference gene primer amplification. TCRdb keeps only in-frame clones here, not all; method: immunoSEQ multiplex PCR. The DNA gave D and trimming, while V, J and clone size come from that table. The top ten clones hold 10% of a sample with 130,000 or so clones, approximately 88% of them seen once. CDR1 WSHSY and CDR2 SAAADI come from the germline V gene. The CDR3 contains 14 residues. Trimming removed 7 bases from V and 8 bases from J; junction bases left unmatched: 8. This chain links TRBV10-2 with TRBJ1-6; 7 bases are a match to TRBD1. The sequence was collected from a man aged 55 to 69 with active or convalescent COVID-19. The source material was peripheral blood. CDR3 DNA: TGCGCCAGCAAAGAGGGGGCTTGGGATTCACCCCTCCACTTT. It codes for CASKEGAWDSPLHF.